This T cell receptor beta chain was documented in a study of T cell repertoires in cytomegalovirus infection. From germline, CDR1 is SGHTA and CDR2 FQGNSA. V was trimmed by 5 bases and J by 6 bases, leaving 14 bases between them. The CDR3 covers 14 residues. TCRdb re-analysed the reads in MiXCR, keeping a single row per CDR3 protein. The sample carries more than 250,000 distinct CDR3 sequences, around 25% recorded once. About this clonotype itself: Antigen unknown.

The material was cultured PBMCs, obtained from culture after CMV antigen stimulation. The receptor was isolated from a human donor in good health (CMV status not recorded). Some clones in this sample may be carry-over from other donors' samples. The chain has TRBV7-2 and TRBJ2-1; D possibly corresponds to TRBD1 (6 bases). This CDR3 is CASSLPGHFNEQFF. In nucleotides, the CDR3 is TGTGCCAGCAGCCTACCGGGACACTTCAATGAGCAGTTCTTC.